Presented here are 3 T cell receptor beta chains from one specimen sequenced in a study of cytomegalovirus exposure and HLA in healthy donors. Generated by immunoSEQ multiplex PCR, the TCRdb table keeps only in-frame clones and is missing some. The data contain 250,000 to 400,000 clones, roughly 90% of them singletons. The sample taken for sequencing was PBMCs. Source of these receptors: a man aged 30-40 years in good health and CMV-seronegative.

The chain recombines TRBV7-8 with TRBJ2-3, with TRBD2 identical over 13 bases. The CDR3 loop spans 19 amino acids. V shed 0 bases and J 11 bases; nucleotides not matched to a gene: 17. The germline gives CDR1 SGHVS, CDR2 FQNEAQ. This CDR3 reads CASSLAFSTSGGAVRRQYF. CDR3 bases: TGTGCCAGCAGCTTAGCGTTCTCTACTAGCGGGGGGGCCGTGAGGAGGCAGTATTTT. Variable domain in full (rest from reference TRBV7-8 and TRBJ2-3): GAGVSQSPRYKVAKRGQDVALRCDPISGHVSLFWYQQALGQGPEFLTYFQNEAQLDKSGLPSDRFFAERPEGSVSTLKIQRTQQEDSAVYLCASSLAFSTSGGAVRRQYFGPGTRLTVL.

V and J are TRBV10-3 and TRBJ2-7, with a tentative D call TRBD1 (6 bases). Germline values: CDR1 ENHRY, CDR2 SYGVKD. V gave up 11 bases and J gave up 4 bases, with 12 bases separating them. There are 11 residues in the CDR3. The CDR3, as DNA: TGTGCCTTCTCACAGGGTTACGAGCAGTACTTC. Translation gives CAFSQGYEQYF.

This chain joins TRBV5-4 and TRBJ1-1, with 7 bases identical to TRBD1. The CDR3 runs to 14 residues. V trimming: 5 bases; J trimming: 3 bases; junction bases outside the gene matches: 7. CDR1 and CDR2 (germline): SGHNT, YYREEE (reference sequence). The CDR3 DNA is TGTGCCAGCAGTCGCTCCGGGACAGACACTGAAGCTTTCTTT. Translation gives CASSRSGTDTEAFF.